A single sample is the source of the 21 T cell receptor beta chains below, sequenced in a study of CD8+CD57+ T cells in acquired aplastic anemia. Only patients with CD8+CD57+ cell expansion on flow cytometry were chosen for sequencing. For CDR3 and TCR beta VDJ profiling, genomic DNA was the template used. TCRdb itself ran the reads through MiXCR, one entry per CDR3 protein. Of about 160,000 distinct CDR3 sequences listed, 60% to 80% are singletons. The sequenced material came from sorted CD4+, CD8+, or CD8+CD57+ T cells (not recorded which) from PBMCs. Receptors originate from a human donor with aplastic anemia.

This sequence joins TRBV20-1 and TRBJ1-3; D unresolved. Trimming pared 2 bases from V and 0 bases from J, leaving 8 bases between. CDR3 length: 14 residues. The germline V gene has CDR1 DFQATT and CDR2 SNEGSKA (reference sequence). The CDR3 protein is CSARQASSGNTIYF. The CDR3 bases are TGCAGTGCTAGACAGGCAAGCTCTGGAAACACCATATATTTT.

This chain uses TRBV9 with TRBJ2-7, with a weak D call TRBD1 (6 bases). This CDR3 has 11 amino acids. V lost 3 bases and J 6 bases, leaving 7 bases between the germline ends. Germline V CDR1 and CDR2: SGDLS, YYNGEE. The CDR3 nucleotides are TGTGCCAGCAGCGCCAGGGGCGAGCAGTACTTC. Its translation is CASSARGEQYF.

This clonotype has only a few counts. The chain links TRBV5-5 to TRBJ2-7; 7 nucleotides match TRBD1. This CDR3 is 14 amino acids long. V gave up 2 bases and J gave up 4 bases; unmatched junction bases: 6. CDR1 is SGHKS, CDR2 YYEKEE, per germline (reference sequence). The CDR3: CASSLRTGSYEQYF. In nucleotides, the CDR3 is TGTGCCAGCAGCTTACGGACAGGTAGTTACGAGCAGTACTTC.

The genes are TRBV12-3 or TRBV12-4 and TRBJ2-7; maybe TRBD2 (6 bases). V gave up 3 bases and J gave up 0 bases, with 9 bases separating them. The CDR3 sequence is 14 residues long. CDR3 DNA: TGTGCCAGCAGTTTCGGCGGGGCCTCCTACGAGCAGTACTTC. Protein product: CASSFGGASYEQYF.

V gene TRBV20-1 combines with J gene TRBJ2-1; D unclear. The germline V and J ends were trimmed by 3 bases and 7 bases, with 10 bases remaining between them. CDR3 length equals 12 residues. Germline V gives CDR1 DFQATT, CDR2 SNEGSKA (reference sequence). The CDR3 nucleotides read TGCAGTGCTAGTGGGTGGGGTAATGAGCAGTTCTTC. This gives the protein CSASGWGNEQFF.

To note about this clonotype: Given the absence of the conserved phenylalanine or tryptophan at the CDR3 end, a read error is likely. This rearrangement joins TRBV20-1 to TRBJ2-7; possible D gene TRBD2, 6 bases. The CDR3 length is 13 residues. CDR1 is DFQATT and CDR2 is SNEGSKA in the germline V gene (reference sequence). V was trimmed by 3 bases and J by 2 bases, leaving 11 bases between them. DNA of the CDR3: TGCAGTGCTAGGCCCAGGACTACCTACGAGCAGTACATC. Its translation is CSARPRTTYEQYI.

This clonotype was recorded a few times. This rearrangement joins TRBV10-3 to TRBJ2-1; D perhaps matches TRBD1 (5 bases). V was clipped by 3 bases and J by 9 bases, with 12 bases between them. Germline CDR1 is ENHRY and CDR2 is SYGVKD. The length of the CDR3 is 13 residues. The CDR3 DNA is TGTGCCATCAGTGATCAGGGTTTAGGTGAGCAGTTCTTC. As protein: CAISDQGLGEQFF.

In this sample, this clonotype turned up a few times. The chain is built from TRBV20-1 and TRBJ2-7; TRBD2 agrees at 12 bases. CDR1 is DFQATT, CDR2 SNEGSKA, per germline (reference sequence). The V segment lost 0 bases and the J segment 2 bases; nucleotides outside the gene matches: 2. The CDR3 covers 15 residues. CDR3 sequence reads: CSARDRTSGAYEQYF. The CDR3 nucleotides read TGCAGTGCTAGAGATAGGACTAGCGGGGCCTACGAGCAGTACTTC.

The gene calls are TRBV14 and TRBJ2-7, with D maybe TRBD1 (5 bases). Germline CDR1 SGHDN, CDR2 FVKESK. The CDR3 contains 13 residues. The V end was cut by 1 base, the J end by 6 bases, with 10 bases between. Here the CDR3 reads CASSQGSGFEQYF. CDR3 nucleotide sequence: TGTGCCAGCAGCCAAGGTTCAGGGTTCGAGCAGTACTTC.

This chain links TRBV24-1 with TRBJ2-1; no clear D gene. There are 12 residues in the CDR3. Germline CDR1 KGHDR, CDR2 SFDVKD. The V end was cut by 0 bases, the J end by 9 bases, with 5 bases between. For the CDR3, the DNA is TGTGCCACCAGTGATTTGCGGTCTGAGCAGTTCTTC. Protein: CATSDLRSEQFF.

The gene calls are TRBV9 and TRBJ1-1, with D perhaps TRBD1 (6 bases). Trimming removed 0 bases at V and 0 bases at J, with 6 bases between. The CDR3 loop spans 14 amino acids. The germline V gene encodes CDR1 SGDLS and CDR2 YYNGEE. The CDR3 sequence is CASSVGDMNTEAFF. As DNA, the CDR3 is TGTGCCAGCAGCGTAGGGGACATGAACACTGAAGCTTTCTTT. The whole variable domain, remainder taken from reference TRBV9 and TRBJ1-1, is DSGVTQTPKHLITATGQRVTLRCSPRSGDLSVYWYQQSLDQGLQFLIQYYNGEERAKGNILERFSAQQFPDLHSELNLSSLELGDSALYFCASSVGDMNTEAFFGQGTRLTVV.

To note about this clonotype: An end of the junction differs from the germline gene, which may be a read error. This chain joins TRBV25-1 and TRBJ1-1; D might be TRBD1 (5 bases). Germline V gene sequence: CDR1 MGHDK, CDR2 SYGVNS. The CDR3 length is 13 residues. For the CDR3, the DNA is TGTGCCAGCAGTAAAGCCCTGGGGACTGGAGCTTTCTTT. Residues: CASSKALGTGAFF.

There are a few counts of this clonotype. The chain links TRBV9 to TRBJ1-1, with D possibly being TRBD1 (5 bases). Trimming left V 0 bases short and J 4 bases short, with 10 bases between. Germline-derived CDR1 and CDR2 are SGDLS and YYNGEE. The CDR3 has 14 residues. CDR3 protein: CASSVAGTGTEAFF. The CDR3 coding sequence is TGTGCCAGCAGCGTAGCAGGGACGGGCACTGAAGCTTTCTTT.

DNA of the CDR3: TGTGCCAGTAGTATAGTCCCCCCGGTCATCAATCAGCCCCAGCATTTT. As protein: CASSIVPPVINQPQHF. The J gene is TRBJ1-5, the V gene TRBV19; D is uncertain. CDR1 is LNHDA and CDR2 is SQIVND in the germline V gene (reference sequence). This CDR3 region has 16 residues. V was cut by 1 base and J by 3 bases, with 13 bases left in between.

The chain employs TRBV5-1 and TRBJ2-7, with D possibly matching TRBD1 (6 bases). V was trimmed by 2 bases and J by 2 bases, leaving 11 bases between them. The length of the CDR3 is 14 residues. Germline CDR1 and CDR2: SGHRS and YFSETQ. The CDR3: CASSFGTFTYEQYF. The DNA for the CDR3 is TGCGCCAGCAGCTTCGGGACATTTACCTACGAGCAGTACTTC.

This clonotype has just a few counts. The V call is TRBV20-1, the J call TRBJ2-1, with TRBD2 identical over 9 bases. Losses at the gene ends were 4 bases for V and 9 bases for J; bases not matched to a gene: 10. This CDR3 comprises 14 residues. Germline CDR1 is DFQATT and CDR2 is SNEGSKA (reference sequence). CDR3 protein: CSANPGGRATEQFF. The DNA for the CDR3 is TGCAGTGCTAATCCGGGCGGGAGGGCCACTGAGCAGTTCTTC.

The chain recombines TRBV13 with TRBJ2-3; unclear D gene. V was trimmed by 0 bases and J by 8 bases, leaving 6 bases between them. Germline lookup yields CDR1 PRHDT and CDR2 FYEKMQ (reference sequence). This CDR3 comprises 12 residues. The CDR3 coding sequence is TGTGCCAGCAGCTTAGGGGTAGTTACGCAGTATTTT. Its translation: CASSLGVVTQYF.

The gene calls are TRBV7-9 and TRBJ1-2, with 7 bases lining up with TRBD1. The germline V gene has CDR1 SEHNR and CDR2 FQNEAQ (reference sequence). V lost 8 bases and J lost 7; bases outside the gene matches: 10. This CDR3 is built from 13 residues. CDR3 DNA: TGTGCCAGCGGGACAGACTTCAGGGGTGGCTACACCTTC. Protein sequence: CASGTDFRGGYTF.

There are a few counts of this clonotype. CDR3: CASSPTSGKTQETQYF. DNA for the CDR3: TGTGCCAGCAGCCCTACTAGCGGGAAAACTCAAGAGACCCAGTACTTC. The gene calls are TRBV7-2 and TRBJ2-5, with 10 nucleotides matching TRBD2. J lost 2 bases, V lost 5 bases, and 8 bases had no gene match. The CDR3 length is 16 residues. Germline V gene lookup returns CDR1 SGHTA and CDR2 FQGNSA.

The rearrangement joins TRBV2 to TRBJ2-3; TRBD1 is a possible D gene (6 bases). The CDR3 contains 16 residues. Germline V lookup: CDR1 SNHLY, CDR2 FYNNEI. Trimming left V 0 bases short and J 3 bases short, with 13 bases between. CDR3 DNA sequence: TGTGCCAGCAGTGAAGCTTACAGGGACGGTACAGATACGCAGTATTTT. Encoded protein: CASSEAYRDGTDTQYF. The complete variable domain, with remaining parts taken from reference TRBV2 and TRBJ2-3, reads EPEVTQTPSHQVTQMGQEVILRCVPISNHLYFYWYRQILGQKVEFLVSFYNNEISEKSEIFDDQFSVERPDGSNFTLKIRSTKLEDSAMYFCASSEAYRDGTDTQYFGPGTRLTVL.

This rearrangement joins TRBV20-1 to TRBJ2-7; TRBD1 agrees at 11 bases. This CDR3 contains 15 residues. The V segment lost 1 base and the J segment 7 bases; nucleotides outside the gene matches: 9. Germline-derived CDR1 and CDR2 are DFQATT and SNEGSKA (reference sequence). The CDR3 coding sequence is TGCAGTGCTAGAGCACTTGAGGACAGGGGGCGGGAGCAGTACTTC. Its protein product is CSARALEDRGREQYF.